Listed below are T cell receptor beta chains from one sample, sequenced in a study of breast tumors, draining lymph nodes, adjacent tissues. MiXCR, applied by TCRdb to the multiplex PCR reads, yields one record per CDR3 protein. The sample shows roughly 130,000 distinct CDR3 sequences, 15% to 20% of them seen only once. The sequenced material came from axillary lymph node tissue. Receptor source: a female donor with breast cancer. Some clones in this sample may be carry-over from other donors' samples. The CDR3 runs from the conserved cysteine through the conserved F or W. D genes are given only for firm matches. Not all rows give a size; the values are once, few, many and, for expanded clones, a class.

NA	NA	TRBJ2-1	TRBV2	CASGYSKPSSYNEQFF	TGCGCCAGCGGATATTCAAAGCCCAGCTCCTACAATGAGCAGTTCTTC
NA	many	TRBJ1-2	TRBV7-9	CASSLELGGEGYTF	TGTGCCAGCAGCTTAGAATTAGGGGGAGAGGGCTACACCTTC
TRBD1	few	TRBJ2-3	TRBV6-1	CAIGTGGLTDTQYF	TGTGCCATAGGGACAGGGGGTCTCACAGATACGCAGTATTTT
NA	NA	TRBJ2-5	TRBV3-1	CASSQGGGGVTQYF	TGTGCCAGCAGCCAGGGCGGGGGCGGGGTGACCCAGTACTTC
NA	many	TRBJ2-1	TRBV7-3	CASSLGGSYNEQFF	TGTGCCAGCAGCTTGGGGGGCTCCTACAATGAGCAGTTCTTC
NA	many	TRBJ2-7	TRBV2	CASGASASHEQYF	TGTGCCAGCGGCGCTAGCGCCTCCCACGAGCAGTACTTC
NA	many	TRBJ1-6	TRBV5-6	CASSLGGNGNSPLHF	TGTGCCAGCAGCTTAGGGGGAAATGGGAATTCACCCCTCCACTTT
NA	many	TRBJ2-2	TRBV5-6	CASSLRVGTGELFF	TGTGCCAGCAGCTTGCGAGTTGGGACCGGGGAGCTGTTTTTT
TRBD2	NA	TRBJ2-1	TRBV24-1	CAGRSRGGNEQFF	TGTGCCGGCCGCTCGCGGGGGGGAAATGAGCAGTTCTTC
TRBD1	many	TRBJ1-2	TRBV7-6	CASSFGHEGADYGYTF	TGTGCCAGCAGCTTCGGGCACGAGGGGGCGGACTATGGCTACACCTTC
NA	many	TRBJ1-4	TRBV9	CASSVVGGADEKLFF	TGTGCCAGCAGCGTAGTGGGAGGGGCTGATGAAAAACTGTTTTTT